Listed below are T cell receptor beta chains from one sample, sequenced in a study of chemoradiotherapy in HPV16-positive cancers. The table came from immunoSEQ multiplex PCR; TCRdb's copy has only in-frame clones and leaves some out. The data contain about 68,000 clones, about 90% of them seen just once; the ten biggest clones take up 4% to 5%. Material: blood, obtained from a patient who underwent chemoradiotherapy. The source of these receptors is a human donor with HPV-associated anogenital cancer. CDR3s include the opening cysteine and the closing phenylalanine or tryptophan. Each record gives: CDR3 DNA, CDR3 protein, V gene, clone size, J gene, D gene. D genes are given only for firm matches. Clone size appears in some rows only: once, few, many, or a class for an expanded clone.

CDR3 DNA: TGTGCCAGTAGTATGGGGACAGGGGCGACCACAGATACGCAGTATTTT
CDR3 protein: CASSMGTGATTDTQYF
V gene: TRBV19
clone size: once
J gene: TRBJ2-3
D gene: TRBD1

CDR3 DNA: TGCGCCAGCAGCCAAGAAGGGACTCTGGATACCCTCCACTTT
CDR3 protein: CASSQEGTLDTLHF
V gene: TRBV4-1
clone size: .
J gene: TRBJ1-6
D gene: .

CDR3 DNA: TGTGCCAGCAGTATATCGGGACAGGGACCTGAAGCTTTCTTT
CDR3 protein: CASSISGQGPEAFF
V gene: TRBV27
clone size: once
J gene: TRBJ1-1
D gene: TRBD1

CDR3 DNA: TGTGCCAGCAAATCGACTAGCGGAAGCTCCTACGAGCAGTACTTC
CDR3 protein: CASKSTSGSSYEQYF
V gene: TRBV6-5
clone size: .
J gene: TRBJ2-7
D gene: TRBD2

CDR3 DNA: TGTGCCAGCAGCTCCGGACAGCTCTTCTATGGCTACACCTTC
CDR3 protein: CASSSGQLFYGYTF
V gene: TRBV11-2
clone size: .
J gene: TRBJ1-2
D gene: .

CDR3 DNA: TGTGCCAGTAGCCCCTACGGGGGAAGCCACTTT
CDR3 protein: CASSPYGGSHF
V gene: TRBV19
clone size: .
J gene: TRBJ1-6
D gene: .

CDR3 DNA: TGTGCCAGCAGCTCGTCGGGGCATGAAGAGACCCAGTACTTC
CDR3 protein: CASSSSGHEETQYF
V gene: TRBV5-4
clone size: .
J gene: TRBJ2-5
D gene: .

CDR3 DNA: TGTGCCAGCAGCTTGGGGGGGAGTTGGAACACTGAAGCTTTCTTT
CDR3 protein: CASSLGGSWNTEAFF
V gene: TRBV5-6
clone size: .
J gene: TRBJ1-1
D gene: .

CDR3 DNA: TGTGCCAGCGGTGGCGGCGGATGGCGGAACACTGAAGCTTTCTTT
CDR3 protein: CASGGGGWRNTEAFF
V gene: TRBV6-5
clone size: .
J gene: TRBJ1-1
D gene: .

CDR3 DNA: TGTGCCAGCAGTACGGGCCAGGCGACCTACGAGCAGTACTTC
CDR3 protein: CASSTGQATYEQYF
V gene: TRBV9
clone size: .
J gene: TRBJ2-7
D gene: .

CDR3 DNA: TGTGCCAGCGAAAGCTCCTATAATTCACCCCTCCACTTT
CDR3 protein: CASESSYNSPLHF
V gene: TRBV6-6
clone size: .
J gene: TRBJ1-6
D gene: .

CDR3 DNA: TGTGCCAGCAGCGAAGGACTGTCTACTGATTATAATTCACCCCTCCACTTT
CDR3 protein: CASSEGLSTDYNSPLHF
V gene: TRBV9
clone size: .
J gene: TRBJ1-6
D gene: .

CDR3 DNA: TGCGCCAGCAACGAGGGGCAGGGAAGGACTGAAGCTTTCTTT
CDR3 protein: CASNEGQGRTEAFF
V gene: TRBV5-1
clone size: .
J gene: TRBJ1-1
D gene: .

CDR3 DNA: TGTGCCTGGAGTCGTGGACAGGGCTTTACACCCCTCCACTTT
CDR3 protein: CAWSRGQGFTPLHF
V gene: TRBV30
clone size: .
J gene: TRBJ1-6
D gene: TRBD1

CDR3 DNA: TGCGCCAGCAGCTTGGAGGGGACCTTTTATCAGCCCCAGCATTTT
CDR3 protein: CASSLEGTFYQPQHF
V gene: TRBV5-1
clone size: .
J gene: TRBJ1-5
D gene: .

CDR3 DNA: TGTGCCAGCAGCTTAGCGTCAGAGGGGGCTGCCAAAAACATTCAGTACTTC
CDR3 protein: CASSLASEGAAKNIQYF
V gene: TRBV7-9
clone size: once
J gene: TRBJ2-4
D gene: TRBD1

CDR3 DNA: TGTGCCAGCAGTGAAAGGGATGGACGAAACACCATATATTTT
CDR3 protein: CASSERDGRNTIYF
V gene: TRBV6-1
clone size: .
J gene: TRBJ1-3
D gene: .

CDR3 DNA: TGTGCCAGCAGTGAGGGACAGCCCTTCGGCTACACCTTC
CDR3 protein: CASSEGQPFGYTF
V gene: TRBV6-1
clone size: .
J gene: TRBJ1-2
D gene: TRBD1

CDR3 DNA: TGTGCCAGCAGCGTAGCTGGCGGGACAGGGCTTTCTGGCTCCTACAATGAGCAGTTCTTC
CDR3 protein: CASSVAGGTGLSGSYNEQFF
V gene: TRBV9
clone size: once
J gene: TRBJ2-1
D gene: TRBD1

CDR3 DNA: TGCAGCGTTGATCCCACGGGACACTTAGCTAACTATGGCTACACCTTC
CDR3 protein: CSVDPTGHLANYGYTF
V gene: TRBV29-1
clone size: .
J gene: TRBJ1-2
D gene: .

CDR3 DNA: TGTGCCAGTAGTATAGTTGGGGATCCTAGCGGGGATATCTACGAGCAGTACTTC
CDR3 protein: CASSIVGDPSGDIYEQYF
V gene: TRBV19
clone size: .
J gene: TRBJ2-7
D gene: TRBD2

CDR3 DNA: TGCAGCGTGACCAGGGACGGCGGGTTCTATGGCTACACCTTC
CDR3 protein: CSVTRDGGFYGYTF
V gene: TRBV29-1
clone size: .
J gene: TRBJ1-2
D gene: .

CDR3 DNA: TGTGCCAGCAGCTTCCTCTTTGGAGGGAAACTAGGGAAAGAGACCCAGTACTTC
CDR3 protein: CASSFLFGGKLGKETQYF
V gene: TRBV5-6
clone size: .
J gene: TRBJ2-5
D gene: .

CDR3 DNA: TGCGCCAGCAGCCAAGATGTCGGTAGTAACAGGTACGAGCAGTACTTC
CDR3 protein: CASSQDVGSNRYEQYF
V gene: TRBV4-1
clone size: .
J gene: TRBJ2-7
D gene: .

CDR3 DNA: TGTGCCAGCAGCCGCAGCGGTACCCAAGAGACCCAGTACTTC
CDR3 protein: CASSRSGTQETQYF
V gene: TRBV5-5
clone size: .
J gene: TRBJ2-5
D gene: .

CDR3 DNA: TGTGCCAGCTCACCACCGGAGGCAAACACCATATATTTT
CDR3 protein: CASSPPEANTIYF
V gene: TRBV18
clone size: .
J gene: TRBJ1-3
D gene: .

CDR3 DNA: TGTGCCAGTAGTATGGTCACTGAGTCCAATCAGCCCCAGCATTTT
CDR3 protein: CASSMVTESNQPQHF
V gene: TRBV19
clone size: .
J gene: TRBJ1-5
D gene: .

CDR3 DNA: TGTGCCACACGTGCCGGGGCCGTTGAAAAACTGTTTTTT
CDR3 protein: CATRAGAVEKLFF
V gene: TRBV2
clone size: .
J gene: TRBJ1-4
D gene: .

CDR3 DNA: TGTGCCAGCAGCCAAACAGGGCAGCAGTACTTC
CDR3 protein: CASSQTGQQYF
V gene: TRBV14
clone size: few
J gene: TRBJ2-7
D gene: .